One and the same sample provided the 10 T cell receptor beta chains below, sequenced in a study of blood T cells in healthy people across ages. Using a J-beta primer mix together with a sample-barcoded 5' primer, a second PCR was run for roughly 6 to 12 cycles. TCRdb redid the calling of the 5' RACE reads with MiXCR, one entry per CDR3 protein. The sample holds hundreds of thousands of distinct CDR3 sequences; over 20% are singletons and the top ten take more than 3%. The sequencing sample was made of blood. These receptors all stem from a man aged 65 to 79 in good health.

The rearrangement uses TRBV28 and TRBJ2-5; TRBD1 matches at 8 bases. The assigned J gene may be wrong: the sequence end matches TRBJ2-7 better. Germline V gives CDR1 MDHEN, CDR2 SYDVKM. The CDR3 length is 17 residues. CDR3 in amino acids: CASSNSGTGLTLVEQYF. The CDR3 region has the DNA TGTGCCAGCAGTAACTCCGGGACAGGCCTTACTTTGGTCGAGCAGTACTTC.

This clonotype was seen ten or more times. The chain links TRBV7-2 to TRBJ2-1, with D maybe TRBD1 (5 bases). CDR1 SGHTA and CDR2 FQGNSA come from the germline V gene. The CDR3 runs 11 residues. Trimming shortened V by 5 bases and J by 8 bases, and 7 bases separated the two germline ends. DNA for the CDR3: TGTGCCAGCAGCCCAGGGTATGAGCAGTTCTTC. Protein: CASSPGYEQFF. Combining the CDR3 with reference TRBV7-2 and TRBJ2-1 gives the whole variable domain GAGVSQSPSNKVTEKGKDVELRCDPISGHTALYWYRQSLGQGLEFLIYFQGNSAPDKSGLPSDRFSAERTGGSVSTLTIQRTQQEDSAVYLCASSPGYEQFFGPGTRLTVL.

This clonotype was recorded many times. The chain has TRBV28 and TRBJ1-4; D gene ambiguous. The CDR3 has 12 residues. Trimming pared 5 bases from V and 8 bases from J, leaving 9 bases between. Germline V CDR1 and CDR2: MDHEN, SYDVKM. The chain's CDR3 is CASSPPREKLFF. CDR3 nucleotides: TGTGCCAGCAGTCCCCCACGAGAAAAACTGTTTTTT.

This chain uses TRBV20-1 with TRBJ1-4; tentative D call: TRBD1 (6 bases). Germline V gene lookup returns CDR1 DFQATT and CDR2 SNEGSKA (reference sequence). This CDR3 has 15 amino acids. Between the trimmed V and J ends, which lost 0 bases and 6 bases, there was a span of 14 bases. The CDR3 nucleotides are TGCAGTGCTAGAGATGGGGGGCAGGGGCATGAAAAACTGTTTTTT. It specifies CSARDGGQGHEKLFF.

Of note for this clonotype: At one end the junction does not follow the germline gene, possibly because of a read error. The V call is TRBV6-2 or TRBV6-3, the J call TRBJ2-5; D is ambiguous. Germline CDR1 reads MNHEY; CDR2 reads SVGEGT. This CDR3 comprises 16 residues. The CDR3 reads CASSPAPYGRQETQYF. The DNA for the CDR3 is TGTGCCAGCAGCCCCGCCCCATACGGCCGTCAAGAGACCCAGTACTTT.

In its sample, this clonotype was seen many times. The gene calls are TRBV7-8 and TRBJ1-5, with no clear D. Trimming removed 5 bases at V and 2 bases at J, with 16 bases between. CDR1 and CDR2 (germline): SGHVS, FQNEAQ. The CDR3 totals 16 residues. CDR3 protein: CASSDRSKGRNQPQHF. In DNA form, the CDR3 reads TGTGCCAGCAGCGACCGCTCTAAAGGTCGCAATCAGCCCCAGCATTTT.

This chain uses TRBV3-1 with TRBJ2-5; the D gene is possibly TRBD1 (5 bases). The germline V and J ends were trimmed by 5 bases and 13 bases, with 20 bases remaining between them. Germline V CDR1 and CDR2: LGHDT, YNNKEL (reference sequence). The CDR3 extends over 13 amino acids. The CDR3 sequence: CASSSRAKSGRYF. The CDR3 nucleotides read TGTGCCAGCAGCTCCAGGGCTAAGTCCGGGCGGTACTTC.

In this sample, this clonotype turned up a few times. The chain links TRBV7-6 to TRBJ2-5; possible D gene TRBD1, 6 bases. This CDR3 has 16 residues. Germline values: CDR1 SGHVS, CDR2 FNYEAQ. V was cut by 3 bases and J by 2 bases, with 16 bases left in between. The CDR3 nucleotides read TGTGCCAGCAGCTTCCAGGACAGAGGTGGGCAAGAGACCCAGTACTTC. This sequence encodes CASSFQDRGGQETQYF.

The rearrangement links TRBV28 to TRBJ2-7; 12 bases match TRBD2. V gave up 8 bases and J gave up 0 bases; unmatched junction bases: 2. The CDR3 consists of 14 residues. CDR1 and CDR2 from the germline V gene are MDHEN and SYDVKM. CDR3 in amino acids: CASGTSGYSYEQYF. The CDR3 nucleotides are TGTGCCAGCGGGACTAGCGGGTACTCCTACGAGCAGTACTTC.

This chain uses TRBV3-1 with TRBJ2-5; D gene uncertain. The DNA end is more similar to TRBJ2-7, so the J call may be wrong. Germline CDR1 reads LGHDT; CDR2 reads YNNKEL (reference sequence). This CDR3 contains 12 residues. DNA of the CDR3: TGTGCCAGCAGCCAATCCGTCTACGAGCAGTACTTC. As protein: CASSQSVYEQYF.